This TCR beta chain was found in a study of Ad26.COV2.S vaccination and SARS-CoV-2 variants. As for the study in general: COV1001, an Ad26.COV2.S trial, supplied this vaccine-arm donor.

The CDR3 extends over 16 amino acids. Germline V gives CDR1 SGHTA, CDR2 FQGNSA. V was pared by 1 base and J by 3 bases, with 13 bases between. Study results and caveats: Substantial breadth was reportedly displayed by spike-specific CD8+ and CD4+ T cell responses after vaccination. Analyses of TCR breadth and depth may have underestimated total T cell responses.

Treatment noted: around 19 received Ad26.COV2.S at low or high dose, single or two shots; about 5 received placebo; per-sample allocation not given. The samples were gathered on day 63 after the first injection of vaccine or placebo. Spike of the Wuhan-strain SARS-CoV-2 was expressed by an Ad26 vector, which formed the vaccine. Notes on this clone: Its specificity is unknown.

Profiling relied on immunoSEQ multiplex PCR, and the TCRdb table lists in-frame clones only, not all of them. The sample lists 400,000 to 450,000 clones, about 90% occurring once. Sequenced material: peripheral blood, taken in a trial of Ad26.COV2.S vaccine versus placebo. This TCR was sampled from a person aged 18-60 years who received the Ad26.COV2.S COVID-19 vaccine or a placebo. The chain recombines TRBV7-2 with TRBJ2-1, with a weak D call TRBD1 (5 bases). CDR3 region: CASSLDQGMFYNEQFF. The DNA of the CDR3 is TGTGCCAGCAGCTTAGATCAGGGCATGTTCTACAATGAGCAGTTCTTC. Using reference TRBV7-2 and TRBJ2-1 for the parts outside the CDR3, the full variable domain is GAGVSQSPSNKVTEKGKDVELRCDPISGHTALYWYRQSLGQGLEFLIYFQGNSAPDKSGLPSDRFSAERTGGSVSTLTIQRTQQEDSAVYLCASSLDQGMFYNEQFFGPGTRLTVL.